Below are 6 T cell receptor beta chains sequenced from a single sample in a study of blood T cell repertoires in COVID-19. Some clones are missing from TCRdb's copy, which holds only in-frame ones; the method was immunoSEQ multiplex PCR. Altogether 350,000 to 400,000 clones are present, roughly 87% being singletons, with the ten largest covering around 3%. The material sequenced was PBMCs or T cells enriched from blood (not recorded which). The receptors come from a woman in her thirties who had recovered from COVID-19.

This chain links TRBV7-8 with TRBJ1-2, with D hard to call. Germline assignment: CDR1 SGHVS and CDR2 FQNEAQ. CDR3 length: 18 amino acids. V lost 5 bases, J lost 3 bases, and 25 bases lay in between. CDR3 in DNA: TGTGCCAGCAGCCCACTGAGGATGGCCAGCAGAAAGGACTATGGCTACACCTTC. This translates into CASSPLRMASRKDYGYTF.

This chain joins TRBV9 and TRBJ2-1; 8 bases are a match to TRBD2. Germline CDR1 and CDR2: SGDLS and YYNGEE. The CDR3 loop spans 17 amino acids. J lost 2 bases, V lost 4 bases, and 11 bases had no gene match. This CDR3 is CASSNMLGGAPYNEQFF. The CDR3 DNA follows: TGTGCCAGCAGCAACATGCTCGGGGGGGCCCCCTACAATGAGCAGTTCTTC.

The gene calls are TRBV7-2 and TRBJ2-3; D unclear. V was clipped by 2 bases and J by 4 bases, with 7 bases between them. Per the germline V gene, CDR1 is SGHTA and CDR2 is FQGNSA. The CDR3 contains 13 residues. CDR3 sequence: CASSLPVADTQYF. Here the CDR3 DNA reads TGTGCCAGCAGCTTACCAGTCGCAGATACGCAGTATTTT.

The sample holds a few counts of this clone. The J gene is TRBJ2-1, the V gene TRBV24-1, with TRBD2 matching 15 bases. In germline, CDR1 is KGHDR, CDR2 SFDVKD. The CDR3 covers 20 residues. V was clipped by 3 bases and J by 4 bases; unmatched bases: 12. The CDR3 reads CATSDGAGLAGGLFYNEQFF. CDR3 DNA: TGTGCCACCAGTGATGGGGCCGGACTAGCGGGAGGGCTTTTTTACAATGAGCAGTTCTTC.

The V gene is TRBV3-1 (or the pseudogene TRBV3-2), the J gene TRBJ2-7, with 9 positions matching TRBD1. Unmatched junction bases numbered 8, after V lost 3 bases and J lost 5 bases. The CDR3 is 15 amino acids. Germline V gene sequence: CDR1 LGHDT, CDR2 YNNKEL (reference sequence). The CDR3 DNA is TGTGCCAGCAGCCAGTCCGGGACAGGGTTCCACGAGCAGTACTTC. Its protein product is CASSQSGTGFHEQYF.

Only one count was recorded for this clone. The chain couples TRBV6-1 to TRBJ1-2; TRBD1 matches 7 bases. Germline lookup yields CDR1 MNHNS and CDR2 SASEGT. This CDR3 has 14 residues. Trimming at V came to 7 bases and at J to 3 bases, leaving 8 bases not matched to a gene. For the CDR3, the DNA is TGTGCCAGCATCCTGGACAGGCAAGACTATGGCTACACCTTC. Its translation: CASILDRQDYGYTF.